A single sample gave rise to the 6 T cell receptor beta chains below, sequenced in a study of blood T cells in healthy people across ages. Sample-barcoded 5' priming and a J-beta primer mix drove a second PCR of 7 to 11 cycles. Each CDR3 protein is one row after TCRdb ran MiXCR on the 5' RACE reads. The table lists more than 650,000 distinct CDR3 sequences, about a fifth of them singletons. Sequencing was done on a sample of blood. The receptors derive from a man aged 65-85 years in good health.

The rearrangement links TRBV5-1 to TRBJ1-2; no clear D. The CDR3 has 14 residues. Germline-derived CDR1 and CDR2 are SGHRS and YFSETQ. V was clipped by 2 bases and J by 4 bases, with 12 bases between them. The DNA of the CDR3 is TGCGCCAGCAGCTTCACTGACGTCAGCTATGGCTACACCTTC. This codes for CASSFTDVSYGYTF.

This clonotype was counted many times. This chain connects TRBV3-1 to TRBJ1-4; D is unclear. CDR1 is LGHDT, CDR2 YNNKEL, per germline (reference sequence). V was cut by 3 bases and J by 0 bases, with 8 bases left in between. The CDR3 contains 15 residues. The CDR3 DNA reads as TGTGCCAGCAGCCACGTCGGTGCAACTAATGAAAAACTGTTTTTT. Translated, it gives CASSHVGATNEKLFF.

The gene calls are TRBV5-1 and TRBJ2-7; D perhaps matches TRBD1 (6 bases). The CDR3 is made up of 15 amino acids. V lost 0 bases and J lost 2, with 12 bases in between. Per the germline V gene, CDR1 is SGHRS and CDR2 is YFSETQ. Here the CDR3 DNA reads TGCGCCAGCAGCTTGGAATTGGGGGACACCTACGAGCAGTACTTC. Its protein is CASSLELGDTYEQYF.

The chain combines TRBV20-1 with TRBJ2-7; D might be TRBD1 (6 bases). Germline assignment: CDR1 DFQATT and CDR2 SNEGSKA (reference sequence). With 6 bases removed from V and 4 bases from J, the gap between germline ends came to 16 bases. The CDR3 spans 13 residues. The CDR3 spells CSAIDGQHYEQYF. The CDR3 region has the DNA TGCAGTGCCATAGACGGACAGCATTACGAGCAGTACTTC.

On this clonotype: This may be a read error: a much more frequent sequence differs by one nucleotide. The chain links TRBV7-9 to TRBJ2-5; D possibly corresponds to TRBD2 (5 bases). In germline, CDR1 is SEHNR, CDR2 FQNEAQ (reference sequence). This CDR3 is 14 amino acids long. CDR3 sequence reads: CAVGWSLGRDEQSF. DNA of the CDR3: TGTGCCGTCGGCTGGTCATTAGGACGGGATGAGCAGTCCTTC.

CDR3 DNA: TGTGCCAGCAGCCAAGGGGGCAACAATCAGCCCCAGCATTTT. It translates to CASSQGGNNQPQHF. This chain joins TRBV14 and TRBJ1-5; D is possibly TRBD1 (5 bases). This CDR3 is 14 amino acids long. Between the trimmed V and J ends, which lost 1 base and 3 bases, there was a span of 7 bases. Germline V lookup: CDR1 SGHDN, CDR2 FVKESK.